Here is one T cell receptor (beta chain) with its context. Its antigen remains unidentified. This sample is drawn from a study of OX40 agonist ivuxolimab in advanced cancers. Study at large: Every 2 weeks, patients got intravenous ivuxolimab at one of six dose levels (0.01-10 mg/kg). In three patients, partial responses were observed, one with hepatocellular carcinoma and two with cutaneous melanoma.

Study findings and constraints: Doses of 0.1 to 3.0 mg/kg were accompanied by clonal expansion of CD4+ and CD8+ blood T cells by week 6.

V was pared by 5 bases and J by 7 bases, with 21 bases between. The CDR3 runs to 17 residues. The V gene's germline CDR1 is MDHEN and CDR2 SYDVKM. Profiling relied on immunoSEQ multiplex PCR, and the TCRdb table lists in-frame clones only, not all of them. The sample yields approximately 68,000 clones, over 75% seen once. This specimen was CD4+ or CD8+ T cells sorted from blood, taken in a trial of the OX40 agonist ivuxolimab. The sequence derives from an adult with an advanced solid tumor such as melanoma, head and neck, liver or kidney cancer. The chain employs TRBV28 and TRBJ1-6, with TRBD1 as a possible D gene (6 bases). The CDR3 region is CASSIRSQGLVNSPLHF. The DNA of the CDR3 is TGTGCCAGCAGTATTAGATCTCAGGGGCTGGTCAATTCACCCCTCCACTTT. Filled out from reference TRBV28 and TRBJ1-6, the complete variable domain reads DVKVTQSSRYLVKRTGEKVFLECVQDMDHENMFWYRQDPGLGLRLIYFSYDVKMKEKGDIPEGYSVSREKKERFSLILESASTNQTSMYLCASSIRSQGLVNSPLHFGNGTRLTVT.